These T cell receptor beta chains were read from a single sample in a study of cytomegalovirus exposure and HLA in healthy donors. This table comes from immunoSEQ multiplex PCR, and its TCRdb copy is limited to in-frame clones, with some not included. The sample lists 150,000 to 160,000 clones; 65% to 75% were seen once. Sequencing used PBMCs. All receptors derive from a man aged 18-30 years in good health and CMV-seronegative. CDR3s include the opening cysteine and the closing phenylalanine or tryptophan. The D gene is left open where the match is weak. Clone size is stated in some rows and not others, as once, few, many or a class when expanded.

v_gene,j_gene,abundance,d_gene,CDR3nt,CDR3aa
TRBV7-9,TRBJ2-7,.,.,TGTGCCAGCAGCTTAGCGCTGACACCCTACGAGCAGTACTTC,CASSLALTPYEQYF
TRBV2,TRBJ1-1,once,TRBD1,TGTGCCAGCAGTGCGCAGGGGGCAAACACTGAAGCTTTCTTT,CASSAQGANTEAFF
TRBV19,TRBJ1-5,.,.,TGTGCCAGTACAGGGGACGGACTCCTAGGGAATCAGCCCCAGCATTTT,CASTGDGLLGNQPQHF
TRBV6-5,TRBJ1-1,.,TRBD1,TGTGCCAGCAGTTACCTTGGACAGGGAAAACCCGAAGCTTTCTTT,CASSYLGQGKPEAFF
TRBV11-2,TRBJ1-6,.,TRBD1,TGTGCCAGCAGCTCCACCCGACAGGGAATGCCCCTCCACTTT,CASSSTRQGMPLHF
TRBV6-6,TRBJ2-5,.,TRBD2,TGTGCCAGCAGTTACCACAAGCGGGGGGGCCAAGAGACCCAGTACTTC,CASSYHKRGGQETQYF
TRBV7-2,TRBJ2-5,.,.,TGTGCCAGCAGCTTAGATCCGGCCGCGCCGAGAGGAAAGACCCAGTACTTC,CASSLDPAAPRGKTQYF
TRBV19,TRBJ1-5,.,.,TGTGCCAGTAGTATGGGGCAGCTCCAGCCCCAGCATTTT,CASSMGQLQPQHF
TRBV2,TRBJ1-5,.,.,TGTGCCAGCGGGGGAACAGGGTCACAGCCCCAGCATTTT,CASGGTGSQPQHF
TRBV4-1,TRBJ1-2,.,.,TGCGCCAGCAGCCAAGATCGGGGTAGAGATGGCTACACCTTC,CASSQDRGRDGYTF
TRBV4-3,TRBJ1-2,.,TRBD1,TGCGCCAGCCGGGCCGGGACAGGGGTGGGATCAGGCTACACCTTC,CASRAGTGVGSGYTF
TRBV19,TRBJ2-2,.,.,TGTGCCAGTAGTACTCCGATGGTAGACACCGGGGAGCTGTTTTTT,CASSTPMVDTGELFF
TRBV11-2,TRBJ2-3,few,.,TGTGCCAGCAGCTTAGACCAGAGGGTGGCAGATACGCAGTATTTT,CASSLDQRVADTQYF
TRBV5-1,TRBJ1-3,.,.,TGCGCCAGCAAACAGGGTCTCTACGCTGGAAACACCATATATTTT,CASKQGLYAGNTIYF
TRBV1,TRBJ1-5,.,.,TGCACCAGCAGCCAAGATCTTACAGGGTTCTTGATAAGGGGAAGGCAGCCCCAGCATTTT,CTSSQDLTGFLIRGRQPQHF
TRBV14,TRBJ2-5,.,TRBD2,TGTGCCAGCAGTCGGACTAGCGGGGAAGAGACCCAGTACTTC,CASSRTSGEETQYF
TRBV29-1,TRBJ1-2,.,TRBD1,TGCAGCGGGGGAGGACAGGGGCTCCCTAACTATGGCTACACCTTC,CSGGGQGLPNYGYTF
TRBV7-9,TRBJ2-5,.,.,TGTGCCAGCAGCTTAGTCGGGCAGGGTAAAGAGACCCAGTACTTC,CASSLVGQGKETQYF
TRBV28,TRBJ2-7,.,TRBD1,TGTGCCAGCAGTAACTCCCAGGGGGCTGAGGGGCAGTACTTC,CASSNSQGAEGQYF
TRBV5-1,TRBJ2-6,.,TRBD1,TGCGCCAGCAGCTTAAGACAGGGGATTTCGCAGGCCAACGGCCTGACTTTC,CASSLRQGISQANGLTF
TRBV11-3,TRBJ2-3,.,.,TGTGCCAGCAGCTTAGAGGGGGGGCGAGATACGCAGTATTTT,CASSLEGGRDTQYF
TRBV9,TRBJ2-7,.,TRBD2,TGTGCCAGCAGCGCCGGGGGCGGGGGGGCTTACGAGCAGTACTTC,CASSAGGGGAYEQYF
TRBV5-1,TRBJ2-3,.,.,TGCGCCAGCAGCTTGCGAAGGCCCAGCACAGATACGCAGTGTTTT,CASSLRRPSTDTQCF
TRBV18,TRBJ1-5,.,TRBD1,TGTGCCAGCTCACCAGGGACAGACAATCAGCCCCAGCATTTT,CASSPGTDNQPQHF
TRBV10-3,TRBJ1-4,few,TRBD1,TGTGCCATCAGATCCGGGACAGGGGGCGCGGCAACTAATGAAAAACTGTTTTTT,CAIRSGTGGAATNEKLFF
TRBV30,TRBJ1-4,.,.,TGTGCCTGGAGTTATAACAGAGTTGCAACTAATGAAAAACTGTTTTTT,CAWSYNRVATNEKLFF
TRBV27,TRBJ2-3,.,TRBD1,TGTGCCAGCAGTCTGGGGACAGGGGCCCCCTTAAATACGCAGTATTTT,CASSLGTGAPLNTQYF
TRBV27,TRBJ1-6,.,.,TGTGCCAGCAGTCCGCGGGGGTTCAGGGTCCCCTCCCTCCACTTT,CASSPRGFRVPSLHF
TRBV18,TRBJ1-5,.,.,TGTGCCAGCTCACCACCATCGACAGCCCTAGATCAGCCCCAGCATTTT,CASSPPSTALDQPQHF
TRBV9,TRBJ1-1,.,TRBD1,TGTGCCAGCAGCGTCCGCCCCTTACAGGGGGCTAGAAGTACTGAAGCTTTCTTT,CASSVRPLQGARSTEAFF
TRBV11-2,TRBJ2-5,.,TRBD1,TGTGCCAGCAGGCTCGCCGGGACAGTGAGACAAGAGACCCAGTACTTC,CASRLAGTVRQETQYF
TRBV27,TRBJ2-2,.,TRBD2,TGTGCCAGCAGTTCTAGCGGGGTGCCGAACACCGGGGAGCTGTTTTTT,CASSSSGVPNTGELFF
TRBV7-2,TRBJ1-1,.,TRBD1,TGTGCCAGCAGCTTCGGAGGGACAGGGGGTATGAACACTGAAGCTTTCTTT,CASSFGGTGGMNTEAFF
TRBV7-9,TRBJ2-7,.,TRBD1,TGTGCCAGCAGCCCCCGCGGCCAGGGGGTCTACGAGCAGTACTTC,CASSPRGQGVYEQYF
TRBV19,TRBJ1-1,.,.,TGTGCCAGTAGACTATATGGGGGGTTGGACACTGAAGCTTTCTTT,CASRLYGGLDTEAFF
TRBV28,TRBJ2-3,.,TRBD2,TGTGCCAGCAGATCTCGTAGCGGGGGGAGAGGCACAGATACGCAGTATTTT,CASRSRSGGRGTDTQYF